The present entry profiles one T cell receptor beta chain with its context. The table came from immunoSEQ multiplex PCR; TCRdb's copy has only in-frame clones and leaves some out. The table has approximately 50,000 clones, 90% to 95% seen once. This specimen comes from a study of T cell changes during pregnancy in multiple sclerosis. V was pared by 0 bases and J by 5 bases, with 7 bases of the junction left unmatched. The germline V gene encodes CDR1 MNHEY and CDR2 SVGAGI. The CDR3 extends over 16 amino acids. This specimen was CD4+ T cells from peripheral blood mononuclear cells, taken after pregnancy. The receptor's source is a female donor with multiple sclerosis, enrolled in a pregnancy study. The chain has TRBV6-5 and TRBJ2-7; 10 positions agree with TRBD2. The CDR3 protein is CASSYSASGSPHEQYF. The CDR3 DNA sequence: TGTGCCAGCAGTTACTCAGCTAGCGGGAGCCCCCACGAGCAGTACTTC.